A selection of T cell receptor beta chains follows, all from one sample in a study of T cells in Graves' hyperthyroidism and ophthalmopathy. TCRdb re-analysed the multiplex PCR reads in MiXCR, keeping a single row per CDR3 protein. This sample has hundreds of thousands of distinct CDR3 sequences; around 39% occur once, and the top ten carry over 8%. Sequenced: blood. The receptors derive from a man between 18 and 29 years old with Graves' hyperthyroidism. The CDR3 runs from the conserved cysteine through the conserved F or W. D genes are given only for firm matches. Rows may omit the clone size; those that give it use once, few, many or a size class.

d_gene,abundance,j_gene,v_gene,CDR3nt,CDR3aa
TRBD1,few,TRBJ1-3,TRBV7-2,TGTGCCAGCAGCTCCACTCCTCCGGGACAGGGGCCTGGAAACACCATATATTTT,CASSSTPPGQGPGNTIYF
NA,few,TRBJ1-2,TRBV25-1,TGTGCCAGCCGTGGGGAGAGTAACTATGGCTACACCTTC,CASRGESNYGYTF
NA,NA,TRBJ2-7,TRBV7-9,TGTGCCAGCAGTCTGACAGAGGAGTACGAGCAGTACTTC,CASSLTEEYEQYF
NA,NA,TRBJ1-1,TRBV15,TGTGCCACCAGCAGAGATGAGGTCCTGAACACTGAAGCTTTCTTT,CATSRDEVLNTEAFF
TRBD1,few,TRBJ1-1,TRBV6-1,TGTGCCAGCAGGGCAGGGGGGGATTACACTGAAGCTTTCTTT,CASRAGGDYTEAFF
TRBD1,many,TRBJ1-1,TRBV20-1,TGCAGTGCCCCGGACAGGACGAACACTGAAGCTTTCTTT,CSAPDRTNTEAFF
NA,once,TRBJ1-4,TRBV12-3/TRBV12-4,TGTGCCAGCAAGTCCTTCGGAGGTGAAAAACTGTTTTTT,CASKSFGGEKLFF
NA,many,TRBJ2-5,TRBV29-1,TGCAGCGTTGGAATTGCAGGGCGAGAGACCCAGTACTTC,CSVGIAGRETQYF
NA,few,TRBJ1-6,TRBV7-9,TGTGCCAGCAGCCAACCCAACGGACAAAATAATTCACCCCTCCACTTT,CASSQPNGQNNSPLHF
NA,many,TRBJ2-7,TRBV10-3,TGTGCCATCTCAGCTGGGACATTTCCCTACGAGCAGTACTTC,CAISAGTFPYEQYF
NA,NA,TRBJ1-6,TRBV7-6,TGTGCCAGCAGCTTGGGCGTCAATGATTCACCCCTCCACTTT,CASSLGVNDSPLHF
NA,many,TRBJ2-7,TRBV29-1,TGCAGCGCGTATTTCGGGACCTCCTACGAGCAGTACTTC,CSAYFGTSYEQYF
NA,NA,TRBJ1-5,TRBV4-2,TGTGCCAGCAGCCAAGAAATGAGAGGGGGACAGCCCCAGCATTTT,CASSQEMRGGQPQHF
NA,many,TRBJ1-1,TRBV5-1,TGCGCCAGCAGCCTGCTAAGCTCTATGAACACTGAAGCTTTCTTT,CASSLLSSMNTEAFF
TRBD1,NA,TRBJ1-6,TRBV27,TGTGCCAGCAGTACCCGGGACAGTAATTCACCCCTCCACTTT,CASSTRDSNSPLHF
TRBD2,few,TRBJ2-7,TRBV7-8,TGTGCCAGCAGCTATAGCGGGGGGGCCGACGAGCAGTACTTC,CASSYSGGADEQYF
NA,NA,TRBJ2-2,TRBV7-9,TGTGCCAGCAGCTTATCGTTAGGCCCACCCGTGAGGCCAGGGGAGAACACCGGGGAGCTGTTTTTT,CASSLSLGPPVRPGENTGELFF
NA,NA,TRBJ1-1,TRBV29-1,TGCAGCTGGCATCAGGGGAGGGGGACTGAAGCTTTCTTT,CSWHQGRGTEAFF
NA,NA,TRBJ2-5,TRBV5-1,TGCGCCAGCAGCTTGGGACCGGGACGAGGGGAGACCCAGTACTTC,CASSLGPGRGETQYF
TRBD2,many,TRBJ2-5,TRBV20-1,TGCAGATTGACTAGCACGGAGACCCAGTACTTC,CRLTSTETQYF
NA,many,TRBJ2-7,TRBV20-1,TGCAGTGCTAGAGAGCACGTAACCTACGAGCAGTACTTC,CSAREHVTYEQYF
NA,many,TRBJ1-6,TRBV14,TGTGCCAGCAGCCACATCGGTTCACCCCTCCACTTT,CASSHIGSPLHF
NA,NA,TRBJ2-7,TRBV7-6,TGTGCCAGCAGCTTAACAACATCGACCTACGAGCAGTACTTC,CASSLTTSTYEQYF
NA,NA,TRBJ1-5,TRBV2,TGTGCCAGCCCCTACGAGGGGCAGCCCCAGCATTTT,CASPYEGQPQHF
NA,NA,TRBJ2-7,TRBV20-1,TGCAGTGCTAGATCTGGCCGGGGGCGGGACGAGCAGTACTTC,CSARSGRGRDEQYF
TRBD1,NA,TRBJ1-1,TRBV5-5,TGTGCCACGGAGGACAGGGAGAATGAAGCTTTCTTT,CATEDRENEAFF
NA,NA,TRBJ1-2,TRBV10-3,TGTGCCATCAGTGGGAAGTTCGGGACACTCTATGGCTACACCTTC,CAISGKFGTLYGYTF
NA,NA,TRBJ1-3,TRBV7-9,TGTGCCAGCAGCGGTTCGGGATATGGAAACACCATATATTTT,CASSGSGYGNTIYF
TRBD1,many,TRBJ1-4,TRBV15,TGTGCCACCAGCGGCCGGGACAGGAGAGGAGAAAAACTGTTTTTT,CATSGRDRRGEKLFF
NA,few,TRBJ1-1,TRBV7-2,TGTGCCAGCAGCTTATATTTCGACAAGAGAGATGAAGCTTTCTTT,CASSLYFDKRDEAFF
NA,few,TRBJ1-5,TRBV2,TGTGCCAGCAGGGAGGTGGGGGGGTTTAGCAATCAGCCCCAGCATTTT,CASREVGGFSNQPQHF
TRBD1,NA,TRBJ1-4,TRBV20-1,TGCAGTGCTAGTCGGACAGGGGTGTTCGATGAAAAACTGTTTTTT,CSASRTGVFDEKLFF
NA,few,TRBJ1-5,TRBV6-1,TGTGCCAGCAGTGCCGCCGGATGGGCCTTTAATCAGCCCCAGCATTTT,CASSAAGWAFNQPQHF
NA,many,TRBJ1-2,TRBV7-6,TGTGCCAGCATGGGGGTTAGTGGCTACACCTTC,CASMGVSGYTF
NA,few,TRBJ1-5,TRBV4-1,TGCGCCAGCAGCCAAGACGGAGGGAGGGGAATGGCCCAGCATTTT,CASSQDGGRGMAQHF
NA,NA,TRBJ1-2,TRBV11-2,TGTGCCAGCAGCTTACCCGCGGATATGCTTATTGATGGCTACACCTTC,CASSLPADMLIDGYTF
TRBD1,NA,TRBJ2-7,TRBV20-1,TGCAGTGCCCTCCGACAGGGCTACGAGCAGTACTTC,CSALRQGYEQYF
NA,few,TRBJ2-7,TRBV7-9,TGTGCCAGCAGCCCAGACACCATCGAGCAGTACTTC,CASSPDTIEQYF
NA,many,TRBJ1-4,TRBV7-9,TGTGCCACCCTGGGACCTGCGGATGAAAAACTGTTTTTT,CATLGPADEKLFF
NA,once,TRBJ2-5,TRBV12-5,TGTGCCAGCACTACGGACTACCAAGAGACCCAGTACTTC,CASTTDYQETQYF
NA,many,TRBJ2-5,TRBV13,TGTGCCAGCAGCTCAGACAGACAAGAGACCCAGTACTTC,CASSSDRQETQYF
NA,many,TRBJ1-2,TRBV15,TGTGCCACCAGCAGAGATCGAACAGCTAACTATGGCTACACCTTC,CATSRDRTANYGYTF
NA,many,TRBJ2-7,TRBV29-1,TGCAGCGCTGTTGGACATCTCTCCTACGAGCAGTACTTC,CSAVGHLSYEQYF
NA,NA,TRBJ2-2,TRBV9,TGTGCCAGCAGCTCGCCCCACAGACGGACGAACGGCGGGGAGCTGTTTTTT,CASSSPHRRTNGGELFF
NA,NA,TRBJ1-5,TRBV6-5,TGTGCCACCGAGCGATATAGCAATCAGCCCCAGCATTTT,CATERYSNQPQHF
NA,many,TRBJ1-5,TRBV20-1,TGCAGTGCTAGAGACATCGACAGTGGAGGACCCCAGCATTTT,CSARDIDSGGPQHF
NA,many,TRBJ1-3,TRBV19,TGTGCCAGTAGAATGGGGATCTCTGGAAACACCATATATTTT,CASRMGISGNTIYF
NA,NA,TRBJ2-1,TRBV29-1,TGCAGCTACCAAGGGTCCAATGAGCAGTTCTTC,CSYQGSNEQFF
NA,NA,TRBJ2-7,TRBV5-5,TGTGCCAGCAGCTTGGAGGAGCCAGAAGAATACGAGCAGTACTTC,CASSLEEPEEYEQYF
NA,NA,TRBJ2-7,TRBV12-3/TRBV12-4,TGTGCCAGCAGCCATACAGGGTTCGACGAGCAGTACTTC,CASSHTGFDEQYF
TRBD1,NA,TRBJ2-5,TRBV7-2,TGTGCCAGCAGCTCAGTCGAGGGGACAGGCGGGGACACCCAGTACTTC,CASSSVEGTGGDTQYF
NA,NA,TRBJ1-1,TRBV12-5,TGTGCTAGTGGTTTGGTTATCTTAGGGGCTTTCTTT,CASGLVILGAFF
NA,NA,TRBJ2-2,TRBV25-1,TGTGCCAGCAGTGCTCGGACAGCTCCGAACACCGGGGAGCTGTTTTTT,CASSARTAPNTGELFF
NA,many,TRBJ1-1,TRBV25-1,TGTGCCAGCAGCCCTACAACGGCAGGGAACACTGAAGCTTTCTTT,CASSPTTAGNTEAFF
NA,NA,TRBJ2-7,TRBV7-8,TGTGCCACCTTACCTGGCAGGGAAAGAATCCACGAGCAGTACTTC,CATLPGRERIHEQYF